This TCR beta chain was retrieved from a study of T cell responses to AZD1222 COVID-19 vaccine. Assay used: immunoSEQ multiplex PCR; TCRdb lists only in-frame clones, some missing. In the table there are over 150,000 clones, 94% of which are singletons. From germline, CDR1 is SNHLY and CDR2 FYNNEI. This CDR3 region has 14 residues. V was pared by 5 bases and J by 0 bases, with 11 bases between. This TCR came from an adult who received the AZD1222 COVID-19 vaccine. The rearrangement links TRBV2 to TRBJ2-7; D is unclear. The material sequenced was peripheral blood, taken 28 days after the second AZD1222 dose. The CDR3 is CASSHGKSSYEQYF. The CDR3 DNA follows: TGTGCCAGCAGTCACGGCAAAAGCTCCTACGAGCAGTACTTC.